This T cell receptor beta chain was identified during a study of OX40 agonist ivuxolimab in advanced cancers. About the study: Every patient in dose escalation had hepatocellular carcinoma, melanoma, renal cell or head and neck cancer. Three patients had partial responses: one hepatocellular carcinoma, two cutaneous melanoma.

Trimming took 10 bases from V and 4 from J, leaving 14 bases between them. This CDR3 is 13 amino acids long. Germline assignment: CDR1 MNHEY and CDR2 SMNVEV (reference sequence). Libraries were prepared by immunoSEQ multiplex PCR; TCRdb keeps only in-frame clonotypes and omits some of them. The sample has tens of thousands of clones; over 70% are singletons. The sequence derives from an adult with an advanced solid tumor such as melanoma, head and neck, liver or kidney cancer. The chain combines TRBV27 with TRBJ1-5; the D gene is possibly TRBD1 (6 bases). This sample comprised CD4+ or CD8+ T cells sorted from blood, obtained in a trial of the OX40 agonist ivuxolimab. CDR3 DNA sequence: TGTGCCACTGCTCAGGGGCGAAATCAGCCCCAGCATTTT. Protein product: CATAQGRNQPQHF.